The rows below give T cell receptor beta chains drawn from one sample of a study of blood T cells in healthy people across ages. TCRdb processed the 5' RACE reads anew with MiXCR; each CDR3 protein has one entry. The table has roughly 560,000 distinct CDR3 sequences, less than 25% seen once. Separately, the same data were catalogued under a study of T cells of mothers and their children.

The source material was blood. The source is a boy aged 5-17 years in good health. CDR3s include the opening cysteine and the closing phenylalanine or tryptophan. A D gene is named only where the DNA matches it firmly. Not all rows give a size; the values are once, few, many and, for expanded clones, a class.

abundance	d_gene	v_gene	j_gene	CDR3nt	CDR3aa
few	.	TRBV5-1	TRBJ2-7	TGCGCCAGCAGCTTGGATTTGGGTACCTACGGGCAGTACTTC	CASSLDLGTYGQYF
.	TRBD1	TRBV7-9	TRBJ1-4	TGTGCCAGCAGCTCCCTAATGGGCAGGGGGCAGGAAAAACTGTTTTTT	CASSSLMGRGQEKLFF
.	.	TRBV20-1	TRBJ2-2	TGCAGTGCTAGAATTTACACCGGGGAGCTGTTTTTT	CSARIYTGELFF
.	.	TRBV27	TRBJ2-7	TGTGCCAGCAGTTCCCGCGCTAGCTCCTACGAGCAGTACTTC	CASSSRASSYEQYF
.	TRBD1	TRBV20-1	TRBJ2-1	TGCAGTGCTAGTCTCGGGACAGGGAGGTACGAGCAGTTCTTC	CSASLGTGRYEQFF
.	TRBD1	TRBV12-3/TRBV12-4	TRBJ2-1	TGTGCCAGCAGTTTAGCCTGGACAGGGGAGAGGAATGAGCAGTTCTTC	CASSLAWTGERNEQFF
few	.	TRBV5-1	TRBJ1-5	TGCGCCAGCAGCTCAGGGGAACACAATCAGCCCCAGCATTTT	CASSSGEHNQPQHF
few	TRBD2	TRBV4-3	TRBJ2-6	TGCGCCAGCAGCTACGGGGGGTTTGGGGCCAACGTCCTGACTTTC	CASSYGGFGANVLTF
few	.	TRBV29-1	TRBJ1-5	TGCAGCGTTGAGGCAGATTATAGCAATCAGCCCCAGCATTTT	CSVEADYSNQPQHF
few	.	TRBV5-6	TRBJ2-4	TGTGCCAGCAGCTTGCGGCAAGCCAAAAACATTCAGTACTTC	CASSLRQAKNIQYF
.	.	TRBV7-9	TRBJ2-7	TGTGCCAGCAGCCCAGTTTTGGGCGGGGTCTACGAGCAGTACTTC	CASSPVLGGVYEQYF
few	.	TRBV6-2/TRBV6-3	TRBJ2-3	TGTGCCAGCAGTTATCCCCAACAGGGCCCAGATACGCAGTATTTT	CASSYPQQGPDTQYF
.	TRBD1	TRBV28	TRBJ2-5	TGTGCCAGCAGTTTATGGGGGACAGGTGAAACTCAAGAGACCCAGTACTTC	CASSLWGTGETQETQYF
few	TRBD1	TRBV2	TRBJ1-5	TGTGCCAGCAGGGGGACAGGGGGTGGCAATCAGCCCCAGCATTTT	CASRGTGGGNQPQHF
once	.	TRBV19	TRBJ2-1	TGTGCCAGTAGTACCGGACAGCCCTACAATGAGCAGTTCTTC	CASSTGQPYNEQFF
.	.	TRBV4-3	TRBJ1-2	TGCGCCAGCAGCCAAGATCCTTGGCAGATGTTTGACTATGGCTACACCTTC	CASSQDPWQMFDYGYTF
few	TRBD1	TRBV7-9	TRBJ1-5	TGTGCCAGCAGCTTAACTGGGGGACAGGGGGCGTGGAGCAATCAGCCCCAGCATTTT	CASSLTGGQGAWSNQPQHF
.	.	TRBV27	TRBJ1-4	TGTGCCAGCAGTTTCGTGGCAGGGGTCAGAGAAAAACTGTTTTTT	CASSFVAGVREKLFF
once	.	TRBV20-1	TRBJ2-3	TGCAGTGTTTCGGGACACCGGACCACAGATACGCAGTATTTT	CSVSGHRTTDTQYF
once	.	TRBV6-6	TRBJ1-2	TGTGCCAGCAGTTACGAGACAGCTAACTATGGCTACACCTTC	CASSYETANYGYTF
.	TRBD1	TRBV7-9	TRBJ1-2	TGTGCCAGCAGCTTAAGTTATCGGGACAGGGCTGACTACACCTTC	CASSLSYRDRADYTF
few	TRBD2	TRBV5-1	TRBJ2-5	TGCGCCAGCAGCTTAACCGGGACTAGCGGGATGCTGGAGACCCAGTACTTC	CASSLTGTSGMLETQYF
.	.	TRBV7-2	TRBJ1-2	TGTGCCAGCAGCCCTAAGGAGGGAGTTTCCTATGGCTACACCTTC	CASSPKEGVSYGYTF
.	TRBD1	TRBV4-3	TRBJ2-5	TGCGCCAGCAGCCAAGTCAGAGGGACAGGAGAAGAGACCCAGTACTTC	CASSQVRGTGEETQYF
.	.	TRBV15	TRBJ2-5	TGTGCCACCAGCAGAGATCGGACAGCCCAAGAGACCCAGTACTTC	CATSRDRTAQETQYF
.	.	TRBV5-1	TRBJ2-1	TGCGCCAGCAGCTTGGATCTTGGGGGTAATGAGCAGTTCTTC	CASSLDLGGNEQFF
few	.	TRBV7-9	TRBJ2-1	TGTGCCAGCAGCTCCGGGAACGAGGTCTTGTCTCACGATGAGCAGTTCTTC	CASSSGNEVLSHDEQFF
few	.	TRBV4-3	TRBJ2-7	TGCGCCAGCAGCCCGAGGGACTTAGCCCCCCCGGGCGAGCAGTACTTC	CASSPRDLAPPGEQYF
few	TRBD2	TRBV12-3/TRBV12-4	TRBJ2-7	TGTGCCAGCAGTGGGGGGACTAGCGGGATCTACGAGCAGTACTTC	CASSGGTSGIYEQYF
few	.	TRBV19	TRBJ2-7	TGTGCCAGTAGTATGGGCGGACCAAGCTACGAGCAGTACTTC	CASSMGGPSYEQYF
.	.	TRBV7-9	TRBJ1-4	TGTGCCAGCAGCTCTTCTCCAAGGACAGCAACTAATGAAAAACTGTTTTTT	CASSSSPRTATNEKLFF
few	.	TRBV7-3	TRBJ2-3	TGTGCCAGCAGCTTAACCCGCCCAGGGTTGGGCACAGATACGCAGTATTTT	CASSLTRPGLGTDTQYF
.	.	TRBV14	TRBJ2-7	TGTGCCAGCACCGACTACAGGGAGGGGGCCTACGAGCAGTACTTC	CASTDYREGAYEQYF
few	TRBD2	TRBV7-9	TRBJ2-5	TGTGCCAGCAGCGCAGCGGGAGAAGAGACCCAGTACTTC	CASSAAGEETQYF
.	.	TRBV27	TRBJ1-1	TGTGCCAGCAGTTATCAGGGGCAGAGCACTGAAGCTCTCTTT	CASSYQGQSTEALF
.	TRBD2	TRBV20-1	TRBJ2-3	TGCAGTGTTAGGCGTGTTGGGGGGGGCACAGATACGCAGTATTTT	CSVRRVGGGTDTQYF
once	.	TRBV2	TRBJ2-5	TGTGCCAGCGGCGCCCAGGGGATAGAGACCCAGTACTTC	CASGAQGIETQYF